This T cell receptor beta chain was documented in a study of blood T cell repertoires in COVID-19. Method: immunoSEQ multiplex PCR; TCRdb's copy keeps in-frame clones and lacks some. The repertoire includes a few hundred thousand clones, almost 85% of them detected once, and approximately 2.3% sits in the top ten. This clone was detected only a few times. V was pared by 6 bases and J by 8 bases, with 13 bases between. The CDR3 has 12 residues. Germline V gives CDR1 LNHDA, CDR2 SQIVND (reference sequence). The specimen was peripheral blood. This chain uses TRBV19 with TRBJ1-2; tentatively, D is TRBD1 (5 bases). The sequence derives from a woman between 70 and 85 years old with COVID-19, enrolled during active disease. Written as DNA, the CDR3 is TGTGCCAGTAGCCACCGGGCAGGGGGCTACACCTTC. It encodes CASSHRAGGYTF. The whole variable domain, remainder taken from reference TRBV19 and TRBJ1-2, is DGGITQSPKYLFRKEGQNVTLSCEQNLNHDAMYWYRQDPGQGLRLIYYSQIVNDFQKGDIAEGYSVSREKKESFPLTVTSAQKNPTAFYLCASSHRAGGYTFGSGTRLTVV.